This note documents a single T cell receptor (beta chain) sequence. The data stem from a study of blood T cell repertoires in COVID-19. Assay: immunoSEQ multiplex PCR; the TCRdb copy retains only in-frame clones and omits some. The sample consists of a few hundred thousand clones, 85% to 90% of them appearing once. V was trimmed by 4 bases and J by 9 bases, leaving 16 bases between them. The CDR3 extends over 14 amino acids. Germline V lookup: CDR1 LGHDT, CDR2 YNNKEL (reference sequence). The sequence was obtained from a woman aged 25 to 45 who had recovered from COVID-19. The chain employs TRBV3-1 (or the pseudogene TRBV3-2) and TRBJ1-5; D uncertain. The sequencing sample was made of PBMCs or T cells enriched from blood (not recorded which). The CDR3 sequence: CASSLTASPGPQHF. CDR3 DNA: TGTGCCAGCAGCCTGACCGCTAGCCCTGGGCCCCAGCATTTT.